These 7 T cell receptor beta chains were all obtained from the same sample, sequenced in a study of beta chain features in type 1 diabetes. These receptors' antigens are unknown. Every isolated RNA sample was fully reverse transcribed, so sequencing captured expressed TCRB transcripts. Sequencing was performed with immunoSEQ multiplex PCR; in TCRdb, only in-frame clones are kept and a portion is missing. The sample lists some 700,000 clones, about an eighth occurring once. Regarding the study as a whole: Patients with Type 1 diabetes showed moderately but significantly shorter TCRB CDR3s in all four CD4+ subsets.

Sequenced sample: naive CD4+ T cells from blood. The origin of the receptors is a man between 18 and 29 years old with type 1 diabetes.

V and J are TRBV5-1 and TRBJ1-5; D remains ambiguous. The CDR3 contains 14 residues. V was shortened by 4 bases and J by 5 bases, with 13 bases between the two germline ends. The germline CDR1 and CDR2 sequences are SGHRS and YFSETQ. In nucleotides, the CDR3 is TGCGCCAGCAGCCCCCTTTCCACGGATCAGCCCCAGCATTTT. Its translation is CASSPLSTDQPQHF.

This clone was seen a few times. As DNA, the CDR3 is TGCAGCGTTGAGAGCGGACCGTCCTTCTATGGCTACACCTTC. Translation gives CSVESGPSFYGYTF. This sequence joins TRBV29-1 and TRBJ1-2; D is uncertain. Per germline, CDR1 SQVTM and CDR2 ANQGSEA. V lost 3 bases and J 4 bases, leaving 15 bases between the germline ends. CDR3 length: 14 amino acids.

This clone occurred a few times. The J gene is TRBJ1-1, the V gene TRBV18; D unclear. V dropped 0 bases and J dropped 1 base, with 6 bases sitting between them. The CDR3 is 14 residues long. Germline V gives CDR1 KGHSH, CDR2 LQKENI. CDR3 nucleotides: TGTGCCAGCTCACCACCGGGCAAGAACACTGAAGCTTTCTTT. Protein sequence: CASSPPGKNTEAFF.

This clone has only a few counts. The rearrangement uses TRBV29-1 and TRBJ2-3; D uncertain. Trimming shortened V by 3 bases and J by 0 bases, and 10 bases separated the two germline ends. The CDR3 spans 14 residues. CDR1 SQVTM and CDR2 ANQGSEA come from the germline V gene. Here the CDR3 reads CSVEGRLSTDTQYF. The CDR3 DNA sequence: TGCAGCGTTGAGGGCAGGCTTAGCACAGATACGCAGTATTTT.

This clone was found a few times. This chain connects TRBV5-1 to TRBJ1-1; D is unclear. CDR1 and CDR2 from the germline V gene are SGHRS and YFSETQ. Between the trimmed V and J ends, which lost 7 bases and 1 base, there was a span of 14 bases. The CDR3 length is 14 residues. This CDR3 is CASSKQQENTEAFF. CDR3 coding DNA: TGCGCCAGCTCGAAGCAGCAGGAGAACACTGAAGCTTTCTTT. The full variable domain, rest sourced from reference TRBV5-1 and TRBJ1-1, is KAGVTQTPRYLIKTRGQQVTLSCSPISGHRSVSWYQQTPGQGLQFLFEYFSETQRNKGNFPGRFSGRQFSNSRSEMNVSTLELGDSALYLCASSKQQENTEAFFGQGTRLTVV.

The chain recombines TRBV10-3 with TRBJ2-6, with D possibly being TRBD1 or TRBD2 (5 bases each). Germline values: CDR1 ENHRY, CDR2 SYGVKD. The CDR3 spans 18 residues. V lost 4 bases and J lost 0, with 16 bases in between. In DNA, the CDR3 is TGTGCCATCAGTGGGGGAAGAGGGGAAATCTCTGGGGCCAACGTCCTGACTTTC. Its translation is CAISGGRGEISGANVLTF.

This clone was seen only a few times. This specimen includes other DNA sequences encoding the same CDR3. The chain links TRBV30 to TRBJ1-5; D is unclear. Germline V gene lookup returns CDR1 GTSNPN and CDR2 SVGIG (reference sequence). CDR3 length: 13 residues. V lost 4 bases, J lost 0 bases, and 7 bases lay in between. The chain's CDR3 is CAWNSYSNQPQHF. CDR3 bases: TGTGCCTGGAACAGTTATAGCAATCAGCCCCAGCATTTT.